The 12 T cell receptor beta chains given below trace back to one sample, sequenced in a study of identical twins' blood T cells. A single record per CDR3 protein comes from TCRdb applying MiXCR to the 5' RACE reads. The table lists 350,000 to 400,000 distinct CDR3 sequences, under 30% of them singletons. What was sequenced was PBMCs. Every receptor here comes from a woman aged 18-49 years in good health.

This clonotype was counted a few times. V is TRBV11-2 and J is TRBJ1-1; D is ambiguous. The CDR3 consists of 15 residues. Germline values: CDR1 SGHAT, CDR2 FQNNGV. The V end was cut by 1 base, the J end by 0 bases, with 9 bases between. The CDR3 DNA is TGTGCCAGCAGCTTAGCCTTCGTCATGAACACTGAAGCTTTCTTT. This gives the protein CASSLAFVMNTEAFF.

The V call is TRBV7-9, the J call TRBJ2-5; D ambiguous. The length of the CDR3 is 11 residues. V lost 7 bases and J lost 2, with 5 bases in between. CDR1 is SEHNR, CDR2 FQNEAQ, per germline (reference sequence). The CDR3 DNA reads TGTGCCAGCACTAGGCAAGAGACCCAGTACTTC. Translating gives CASTRQETQYF.

As concerns this clonotype: A much larger clone sits a single nucleotide away, making a read error possible. The J gene is TRBJ2-3, the V gene TRBV29-1, with a tentative D call TRBD1 (6 bases). The germline gives CDR1 SQVTM, CDR2 ANQGSEA. This CDR3 contains 11 residues. The V end lost 6 bases, the J end lost 8 bases, and 12 bases lay between the germline ends. DNA of the CDR3: TGCAGCGTATCGAAAGGGGGTACGCAGTATTTT. This encodes CSVSKGGTQYF.

At least ten counts were recorded for this clonotype. This chain connects TRBV2 to TRBJ1-5; D gene uncertain. Trimming shortened V by 5 bases and J by 11 bases, and 7 bases separated the two germline ends. CDR3 size: 10 residues. Germline CDR1 reads SNHLY; CDR2 reads FYNNEI. Here the CDR3 reads CASSLSAQHF. CDR3 DNA sequence: TGTGCCAGCAGTCTTTCGGCCCAGCATTTT. The full variable domain, its missing parts supplied by reference TRBV2 and TRBJ1-5, is EPEVTQTPSHQVTQMGQEVILRCVPISNHLYFYWYRQILGQKVEFLVSFYNNEISEKSEIFDDQFSVERPDGSNFTLKIRSTKLEDSAMYFCASSLSAQHFGDGTRLSIL.

This clonotype was seen repeatedly, ten times or more. CDR3 bases: TGTGCCAGCATTCGCTCGGGACTAGCGGGAGTTCGAGGCAATGAGCAGTTCTTC. It is translated as CASIRSGLAGVRGNEQFF. The chain joins TRBV6-1 to TRBJ2-1, with TRBD2 matching over 14 bases. Losses at the gene ends were 7 bases for V and 6 bases for J; bases not matched to a gene: 14. The CDR3 is made up of 18 amino acids. CDR1 is MNHNS and CDR2 is SASEGT in the germline V gene.

The rearrangement joins TRBV6-1 to TRBJ2-1, with D possibly matching TRBD1 (5 bases). Trimming took off 9 bases at V and 1 base at J, with 7 bases between the two ends. Germline V CDR1 and CDR2: MNHNS, SASEGT. The CDR3 runs to 12 residues. CDR3 coding DNA: TGTGCCAGTACAGGATCCTACAATGAGCAGTTCTTC. This codes for CASTGSYNEQFF.

The chain carries TRBV5-1 and TRBJ1-2, with D unclear. With 1 base removed from V and 6 bases from J, the gap between germline ends came to 7 bases. CDR3 length: 12 residues. CDR1 and CDR2 from the germline V gene are SGHRS and YFSETQ. The CDR3 protein is CASSLSENGYTF. The CDR3 DNA reads as TGCGCCAGCAGCTTGTCCGAGAATGGCTACACCTTC.

The rearrangement joins TRBV10-3 to TRBJ2-6; D is unclear. V dropped 2 bases and J dropped 4 bases, with 6 bases sitting between them. CDR1 ENHRY and CDR2 SYGVKD come from the germline V gene. The CDR3 has 14 residues. This CDR3 is CAISETEGANVLTF. CDR3 coding DNA: TGTGCCATCAGTGAGACGGAAGGGGCCAACGTCCTGACTTTC.

The rearrangement uses TRBV6-5 and TRBJ1-6; D might be TRBD1 (5 bases). V gave up 0 bases and J gave up 10 bases, with 13 bases separating them. Germline CDR1 MNHEY, CDR2 SVGAGI. The CDR3 runs to 15 residues. CDR3 bases: TGTGCCAGCAGTTACTCGATTCAGGGAAACTCACCCCTCCACTTT. Translation gives CASSYSIQGNSPLHF.

This rearrangement joins TRBV12-5 to TRBJ2-3; 9 bases are a match to TRBD2. Germline V CDR1 and CDR2: LGHNT, FRNRAP. The junction had 11 bases not matched to a gene; V was cut back by 7 bases and J by 3 bases. The CDR3 is 16 amino acids. CDR3 in amino acids: CASASPAGGMTDTQYF. CDR3 sequence (DNA): TGTGCTAGTGCCTCACCAGCGGGGGGCATGACAGATACGCAGTATTTT.

This clonotype was counted a few times. This rearrangement joins TRBV19 to TRBJ1-2; tentative D call: TRBD1 (5 bases). The CDR3 consists of 13 residues. The germline gives CDR1 LNHDA, CDR2 SQIVND (reference sequence). V gave up 5 bases and J gave up 4 bases, with 11 bases separating them. This chain's CDR3 is CASSFGHIYGYTF. CDR3 DNA: TGTGCCAGTAGTTTTGGACACATCTATGGCTACACCTTC.

The rearrangement uses TRBV11-3 and TRBJ2-1; D not certain. The CDR3 totals 17 residues. CDR1 is SGHNT and CDR2 is YENEEA in the germline V gene. Trimming pared 2 bases from V and 8 bases from J, leaving 22 bases between. The CDR3: CASSLFFRPPIPDEQFF. CDR3 bases: TGTGCCAGCAGCTTATTTTTTCGTCCCCCGATTCCGGATGAGCAGTTCTTC. Supplemented by reference TRBV11-3 and TRBJ2-1, the full variable domain reads EAGVVQSPRYKIIEKKQPVAFWCNPISGHNTLYWYLQNLGQGPELLIRYENEEAVDDSQLPKDRFSAERLKGVDSTLKIQPAELGDSAVYLCASSLFFRPPIPDEQFFGPGTRLTVL.